This TCR beta chain was obtained from a study of response to subunit inactivated influenza vaccine. Regarding the study as a whole: Authors suggested that a seasonal influenza vaccination recruits few new T cells each time.

This CDR3 is built from 14 residues. Deletions cut 6 bases from V and 3 bases from J, with 12 bases between. Germline assignment: CDR1 LNHDA and CDR2 SQIVND (reference sequence). Details on this clonotype: Its antigen is undetermined.

MiXCR, run by TCRdb on the RT-PCR reads, gives a single entry per CDR3 protein. The sample yields about 830,000 distinct CDR3 sequences, roughly 20% seen once. The input for sequencing was PBMCs from blood, taken 4 to 6 days after vaccination. The receptor was isolated from a man aged 50 or older who received an inactivated influenza vaccine. V and J are TRBV19 and TRBJ2-1; D unresolved. The CDR3 region has the DNA TGTGCCAGTAGCCCCTGGGCTAACTACAATGAGCAGTTCTTC. This codes for CASSPWANYNEQFF.